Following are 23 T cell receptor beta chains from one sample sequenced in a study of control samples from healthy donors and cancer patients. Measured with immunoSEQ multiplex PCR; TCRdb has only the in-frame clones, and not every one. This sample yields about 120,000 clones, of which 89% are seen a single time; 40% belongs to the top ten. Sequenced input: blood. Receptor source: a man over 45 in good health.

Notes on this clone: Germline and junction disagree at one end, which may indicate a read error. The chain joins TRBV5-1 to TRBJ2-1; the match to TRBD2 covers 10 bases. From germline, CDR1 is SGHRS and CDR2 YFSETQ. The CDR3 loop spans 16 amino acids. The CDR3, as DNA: TGCGCCAGCAGCTCCTCTAGCGGGGGAGCCTACAATGGGCAGTTCTTC. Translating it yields CASSSSSGGAYNGQFF. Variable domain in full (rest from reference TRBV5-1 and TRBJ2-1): KAGVTQTPRYLIKTRGQQVTLSCSPISGHRSVSWYQQTPGQGLQFLFEYFSETQRNKGNFPGRFSGRQFSNSRSEMNVSTLELGDSALYLCASSSSSGGAYNGQFFGPGTRLTVL.

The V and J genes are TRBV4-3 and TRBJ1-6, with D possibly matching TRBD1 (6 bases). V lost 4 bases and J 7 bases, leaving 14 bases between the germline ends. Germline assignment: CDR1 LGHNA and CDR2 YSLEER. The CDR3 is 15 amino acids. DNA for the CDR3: TGCGCCAGCAGCCGAACAGGGTCGGGGAATTCACCCCTCCACTTT. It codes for CASSRTGSGNSPLHF.

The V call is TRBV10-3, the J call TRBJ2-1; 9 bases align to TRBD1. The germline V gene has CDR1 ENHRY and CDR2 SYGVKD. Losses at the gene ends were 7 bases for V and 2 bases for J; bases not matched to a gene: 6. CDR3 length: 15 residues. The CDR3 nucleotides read TGTGCCATCACCGAGGGACAGGGTCCCTACAATGAGCAGTTCTTC. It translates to CAITEGQGPYNEQFF.

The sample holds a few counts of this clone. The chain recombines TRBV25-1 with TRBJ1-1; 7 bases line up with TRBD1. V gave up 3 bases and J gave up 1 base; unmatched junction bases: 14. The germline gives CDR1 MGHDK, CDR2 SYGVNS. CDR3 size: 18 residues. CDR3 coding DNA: TGTGCCAGCAGTGACCTTTCAACGTGGGCAGGGGGGAACACTGAAGCTTTCTTT. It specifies CASSDLSTWAGGNTEAFF. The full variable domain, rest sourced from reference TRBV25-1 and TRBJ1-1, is EADIYQTPRYLVIGTGKKITLECSQTMGHDKMYWYQQDPGMELHLIHYSYGVNSTEKGDLSSESTVSRIRTEHFPLTLESARPSHTSQYLCASSDLSTWAGGNTEAFFGQGTRLTVV.

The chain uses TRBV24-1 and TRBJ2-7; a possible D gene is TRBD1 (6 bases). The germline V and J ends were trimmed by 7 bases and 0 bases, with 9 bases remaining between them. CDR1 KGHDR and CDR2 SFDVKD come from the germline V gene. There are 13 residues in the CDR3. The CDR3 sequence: CATSPRGSYEQYF. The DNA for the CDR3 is TGTGCCACCAGCCCCAGGGGCTCCTACGAGCAGTACTTC.

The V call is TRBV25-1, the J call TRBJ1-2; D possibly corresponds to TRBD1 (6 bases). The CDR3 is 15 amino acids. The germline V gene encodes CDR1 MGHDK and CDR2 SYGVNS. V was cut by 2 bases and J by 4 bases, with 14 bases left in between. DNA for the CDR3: TGTGCCAGCAGTGAAGTTGGGGGGCTTGCCTATGGCTACACCTTC. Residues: CASSEVGGLAYGYTF.

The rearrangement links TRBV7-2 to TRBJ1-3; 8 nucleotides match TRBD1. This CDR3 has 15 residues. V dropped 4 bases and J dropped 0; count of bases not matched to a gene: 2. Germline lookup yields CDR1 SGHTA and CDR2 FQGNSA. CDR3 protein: CASSYTGGSGNTIYF. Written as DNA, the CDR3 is TGTGCCAGCAGCTATACAGGGGGCTCTGGAAACACCATATATTTT.

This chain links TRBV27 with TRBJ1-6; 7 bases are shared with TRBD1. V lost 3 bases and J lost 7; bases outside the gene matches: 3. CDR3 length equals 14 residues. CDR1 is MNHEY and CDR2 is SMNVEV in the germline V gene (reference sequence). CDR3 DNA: TGTGCCAGCAGTTTGGCAGGGGGGAATTCACCCCTCCACTTT. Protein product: CASSLAGGNSPLHF.

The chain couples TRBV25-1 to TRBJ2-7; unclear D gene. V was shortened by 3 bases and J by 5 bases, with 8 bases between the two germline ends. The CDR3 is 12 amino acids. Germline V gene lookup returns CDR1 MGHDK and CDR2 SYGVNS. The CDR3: CASSDGYHEQYF. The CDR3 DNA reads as TGTGCCAGCAGTGACGGGTACCACGAGCAGTACTTC.

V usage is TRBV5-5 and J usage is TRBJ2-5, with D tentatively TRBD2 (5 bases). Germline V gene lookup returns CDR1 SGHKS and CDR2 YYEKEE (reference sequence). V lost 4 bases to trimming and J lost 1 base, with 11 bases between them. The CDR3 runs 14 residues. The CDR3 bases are TGTGCCAGCAGCCGCGGGCGACTCCAAGAGACCCAGTACTTC. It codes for CASSRGRLQETQYF.

The CDR3 nucleotides are TGTGCCAGCAGCTCCCCGGTGGGGGACTCCTACAATGAGCAGTTCTTC. It yields the protein CASSSPVGDSYNEQFF. J is TRBJ2-1 and V is TRBV7-2, with D possibly being TRBD1 or TRBD2 (5 bases each). There are 16 residues in the CDR3. The germline gives CDR1 SGHTA, CDR2 FQGNSA. V dropped 4 bases and J dropped 0 bases, with 13 bases sitting between them.

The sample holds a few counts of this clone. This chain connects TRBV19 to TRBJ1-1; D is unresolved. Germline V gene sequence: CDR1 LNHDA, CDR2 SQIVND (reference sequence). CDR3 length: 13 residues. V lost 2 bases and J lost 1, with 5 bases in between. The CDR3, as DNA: TGTGCCAGTAGTATAAACGGGAACACTGAAGCTTTCTTT. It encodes CASSINGNTEAFF.

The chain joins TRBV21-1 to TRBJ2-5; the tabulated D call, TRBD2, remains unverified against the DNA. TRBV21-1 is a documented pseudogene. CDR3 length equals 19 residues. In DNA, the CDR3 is TGTGCCAGCAGCAAAAGACGCCTATACGAACTAGCGGCCCAAGAGACCCAGTACTTC. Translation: CASSKRRLYELAAQETQYF.

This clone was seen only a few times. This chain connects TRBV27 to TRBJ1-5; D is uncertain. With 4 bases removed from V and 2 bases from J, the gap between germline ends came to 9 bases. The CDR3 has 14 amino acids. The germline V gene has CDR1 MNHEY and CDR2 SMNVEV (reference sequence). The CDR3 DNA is TGTGCCAGCAGTTCCGGACTGCGCAATCAGCCCCAGCATTTT. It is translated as CASSSGLRNQPQHF.

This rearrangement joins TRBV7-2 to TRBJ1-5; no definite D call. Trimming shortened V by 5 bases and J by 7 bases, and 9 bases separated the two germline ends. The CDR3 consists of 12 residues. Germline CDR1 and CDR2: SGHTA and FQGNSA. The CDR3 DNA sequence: TGTGCCAGCAGCGCAGCGGGGCAGCCCCAGCATTTT. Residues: CASSAAGQPQHF.

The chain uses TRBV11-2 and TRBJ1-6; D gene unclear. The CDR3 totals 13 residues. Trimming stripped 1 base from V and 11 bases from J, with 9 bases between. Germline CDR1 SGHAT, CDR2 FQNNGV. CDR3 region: CASSLAREAPLHF. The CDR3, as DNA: TGTGCCAGCAGCTTAGCGAGGGAAGCACCCCTCCACTTT.

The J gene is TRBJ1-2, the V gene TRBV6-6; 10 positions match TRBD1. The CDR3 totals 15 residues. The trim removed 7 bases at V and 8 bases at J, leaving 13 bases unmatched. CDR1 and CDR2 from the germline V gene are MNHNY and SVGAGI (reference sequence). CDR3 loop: CASNLGQGGSWGYTF. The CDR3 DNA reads TGTGCCAGCAACCTCGGACAGGGGGGCTCGTGGGGCTACACCTTC.

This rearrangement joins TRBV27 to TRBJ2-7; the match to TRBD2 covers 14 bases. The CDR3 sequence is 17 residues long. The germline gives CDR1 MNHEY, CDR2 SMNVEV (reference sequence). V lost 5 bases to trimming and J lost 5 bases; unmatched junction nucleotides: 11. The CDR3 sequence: CASSARLAGGKLHEQYF. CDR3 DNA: TGTGCCAGCAGTGCTAGACTAGCGGGGGGGAAGTTGCACGAGCAGTACTTC.

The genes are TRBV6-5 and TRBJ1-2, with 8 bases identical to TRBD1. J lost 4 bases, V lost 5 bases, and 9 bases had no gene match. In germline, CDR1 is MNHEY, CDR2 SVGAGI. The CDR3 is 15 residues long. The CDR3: CASSPMDRVGYGYTF. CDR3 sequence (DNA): TGTGCCAGCAGTCCCATGGACAGGGTGGGCTATGGCTACACCTTC.

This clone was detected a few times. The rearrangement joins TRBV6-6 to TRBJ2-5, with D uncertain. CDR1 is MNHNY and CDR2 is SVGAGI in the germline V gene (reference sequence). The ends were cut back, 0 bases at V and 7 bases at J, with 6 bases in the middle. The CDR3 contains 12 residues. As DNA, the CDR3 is TGTGCCAGCAGTTACTCGATGGGGACCCAGTACTTC. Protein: CASSYSMGTQYF.

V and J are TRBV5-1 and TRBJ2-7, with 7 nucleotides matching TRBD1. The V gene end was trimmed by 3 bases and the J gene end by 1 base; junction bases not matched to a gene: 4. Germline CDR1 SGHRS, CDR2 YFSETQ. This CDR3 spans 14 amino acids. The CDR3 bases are TGCGCCAGCAGCTGGGGGACAGATTCCTACGAGCAGTACTTC. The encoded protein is CASSWGTDSYEQYF.

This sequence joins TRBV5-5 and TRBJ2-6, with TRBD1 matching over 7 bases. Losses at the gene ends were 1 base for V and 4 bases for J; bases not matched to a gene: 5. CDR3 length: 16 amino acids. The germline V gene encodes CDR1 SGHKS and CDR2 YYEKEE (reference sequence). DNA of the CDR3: TGTGCCAGCAGCTTGAGACAGGGAACAGGGGCCAACGTCCTGACTTTC. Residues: CASSLRQGTGANVLTF.

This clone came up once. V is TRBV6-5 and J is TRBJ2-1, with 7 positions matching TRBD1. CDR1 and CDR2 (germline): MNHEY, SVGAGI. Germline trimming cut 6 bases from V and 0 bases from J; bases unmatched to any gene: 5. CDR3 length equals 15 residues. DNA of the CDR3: TGTGCCAGCAGCGGACAGGCGAGCTCCTACAATGAGCAGTTCTTC. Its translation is CASSGQASSYNEQFF.